These 29 T cell receptor beta chains share one sample of origin, sequenced in a study of T cell responses to AZD1222 COVID-19 vaccine. Sequencing used immunoSEQ multiplex PCR; TCRdb keeps in-frame clones, though not all of them. The sample has about 180,000 clones; around 88% are singletons. Sequenced material: peripheral blood, taken 28 days after the second AZD1222 dose. The receptors here all came from an adult who received the AZD1222 COVID-19 vaccine.

V usage is TRBV7-2 and J usage is TRBJ2-3; D perhaps matches TRBD1 (5 bases). Trimming shortened V by 2 bases and J by 2 bases, and 11 bases separated the two germline ends. Germline-derived CDR1 and CDR2 are SGHTA and FQGNSA. There are 15 residues in the CDR3. Here the CDR3 DNA reads TGTGCCAGCAGCTTAAGGGGCCAGGCCACAGATACGCAGTATTTT. It codes for CASSLRGQATDTQYF. Together with reference TRBV7-2 and TRBJ2-3, the CDR3 gives the full variable domain: GAGVSQSPSNKVTEKGKDVELRCDPISGHTALYWYRQSLGQGLEFLIYFQGNSAPDKSGLPSDRFSAERTGGSVSTLTIQRTQQEDSAVYLCASSLRGQATDTQYFGPGTRLTVL.

This rearrangement joins TRBV3-1 (or the pseudogene TRBV3-2) to TRBJ1-2; possibly TRBD1 for D (5 bases). The CDR3 runs to 15 residues. The germline gives CDR1 LGHDT, CDR2 YNNKEL (reference sequence). Trimming cost V 1 base and J 8 bases, with 17 bases left between them. The CDR3 spells CASSQVVGGFEGYTF. CDR3 in DNA: TGTGCCAGCAGCCAAGTCGTCGGGGGATTTGAAGGCTACACCTTC.

The V call is TRBV5-6, the J call TRBJ2-7; 12 bases are shared with TRBD1. CDR1 and CDR2 from the germline V gene are SGHDT and YYEEEE. The CDR3 covers 16 residues. V shed 0 bases and J 5 bases; nucleotides not matched to a gene: 6. The CDR3 sequence is CASSLAGTGGFHEQYF. The CDR3 coding sequence is TGTGCCAGCAGCTTGGCCGGGACAGGGGGCTTCCACGAGCAGTACTTC.

The chain joins TRBV3-1 (or the pseudogene TRBV3-2) to TRBJ2-7; D gene ambiguous. This CDR3 comprises 14 residues. The germline V gene has CDR1 LGHDT and CDR2 YNNKEL (reference sequence). Trimming shortened V by 1 base and J by 4 bases, and 11 bases separated the two germline ends. CDR3 DNA sequence: TGTGCCAGCAGCCAAGTCGTGTCCAGTTACGAGCAGTACTTC. Protein: CASSQVVSSYEQYF.

The table lists this clone with a count of one. The CDR3 loop reads CASSIRGGEQFF. CDR3 DNA: TGTGCCAGTAGTATTAGGGGCGGTGAGCAGTTCTTC. The rearrangement joins TRBV19 to TRBJ2-1; D is possibly TRBD1 (5 bases). Trimming removed 3 bases from V and 9 bases from J, with 9 bases in between. CDR3 length equals 12 residues. Germline loops: CDR1 LNHDA, CDR2 SQIVND (reference sequence).

The chain couples TRBV5-1 to TRBJ2-7; D is uncertain. This CDR3 is built from 13 residues. V was cut by 2 bases and J by 5 bases, with 11 bases left in between. Germline-derived CDR1 and CDR2 are SGHRS and YFSETQ. Here the CDR3 DNA reads TGCGCCAGCAGCTTTCAAATGGAAAACGAGCAGTACTTC. This encodes CASSFQMENEQYF.

This clone came up once. The V and J genes are TRBV3-1 (or the pseudogene TRBV3-2) and TRBJ1-5; D uncertain. V shed 0 bases and J shed 1 base, with 4 bases lying between them. Germline CDR1 and CDR2: LGHDT and YNNKEL (reference sequence). CDR3 length: 14 amino acids. CDR3 amino acids: CASSQELSNQPQHF. For the CDR3, the DNA is TGTGCCAGCAGCCAAGAACTGAGCAATCAGCCCCAGCATTTT.

The chain recombines TRBV6-6 with TRBJ2-3, with 16 bases that match TRBD2. CDR3 length: 16 residues. With V trimmed by 10 bases and J by 2 bases, 6 bases remained unmatched. Per germline, CDR1 MNHNY and CDR2 SVGAGI (reference sequence). DNA for the CDR3: TGTGCCACTACGGGACTAGCGGGGGGGAACACAGATACGCAGTATTTT. As protein: CATTGLAGGNTDTQYF.

V is TRBV19 and J is TRBJ2-1; 11 bases fit TRBD1. CDR1 and CDR2 (germline): LNHDA, SQIVND (reference sequence). CDR3 length equals 16 residues. J gave up 5 bases and V 1 base, and 4 bases lay outside the gene matches. CDR3 in amino acids: CASSIGDRGTNNEQFF. DNA for the CDR3: TGTGCCAGTAGTATAGGGGACAGGGGGACAAACAATGAGCAGTTCTTC.

This chain connects TRBV12-3 or TRBV12-4 to TRBJ1-1; no definite D call. Trimming removed 0 bases at V and 0 bases at J, with 2 bases between. The CDR3 is 13 residues long. Here the CDR3 DNA reads TGTGCCAGCAGTTTAGCGCTGAACACTGAAGCTTTCTTT. Translation gives CASSLALNTEAFF.

The J gene is TRBJ2-7, the V gene TRBV2; D is undetermined. Trimming removed 1 base from V and 9 bases from J, with 13 bases in between. CDR3 length equals 13 residues. Per germline, CDR1 SNHLY and CDR2 FYNNEI. In DNA form, the CDR3 reads TGTGCCAGCAGTGAAGAGGCCCTACGATGGCAGTACTTC. Protein product: CASSEEALRWQYF.

The V gene is TRBV6-5, the J gene TRBJ1-2, with a possible D match to TRBD1 (5 bases). This CDR3 region has 15 residues. Germline V gene lookup returns CDR1 MNHEY and CDR2 SVGAGI. The V and J ends lost 7 bases and 4 bases respectively, with 19 bases between them. The CDR3 DNA is TGTGCCAGCACCACACTCCGGCAGGGCGGCTATGGCTACACCTTC. Its translation: CASTTLRQGGYGYTF.

This clone was detected only a few times. The J gene is TRBJ1-1, the V gene TRBV21-1; the table calls TRBD1, which could not be checked here. TRBV21-1 has pseudogene status. The length of the CDR3 is 13 residues. The CDR3 loop is CASSIRTGLEAFF. The CDR3 DNA reads as TGTGCCAGCAGCATCCGGACAGGACTTGAAGCTTTCTTT.

V gene TRBV19 combines with J gene TRBJ1-6; D may be TRBD1 (6 bases). CDR3 length: 15 amino acids. CDR1 LNHDA and CDR2 SQIVND come from the germline V gene (reference sequence). V lost 2 bases and J 5 bases, leaving 10 bases between the germline ends. Here the CDR3 reads CASSIRGGHNSPLHF. In DNA form, the CDR3 reads TGTGCCAGTAGTATACGGGGGGGCCATAATTCACCCCTCCACTTT.

This chain joins TRBV29-1 and TRBJ2-5, with 9 bases fitting TRBD1. The V gene end was trimmed by 3 bases and the J gene end by 5 bases; junction bases not matched to a gene: 7. In germline, CDR1 is SQVTM, CDR2 ANQGSEA. This CDR3 comprises 14 residues. For the CDR3, the DNA is TGCAGCGTTGATATACAGGGGGCTTTGGAGACCCAGTACTTC. Protein product: CSVDIQGALETQYF.

This chain connects TRBV5-6 to TRBJ2-5, with 10 bases identical to TRBD2. CDR1 SGHDT and CDR2 YYEEEE come from the germline V gene. The CDR3 has 16 amino acids. Unmatched junction bases numbered 13, after V lost 7 bases and J lost 4 bases. CDR3 sequence: CASGDLAGGGLETQYF. In DNA form, the CDR3 reads TGTGCCAGCGGGGACTTAGCGGGGGGCGGCCTAGAGACCCAGTACTTC. Using reference TRBV5-6 and TRBJ2-5 for the parts outside the CDR3, the full variable domain is DAGVTQSPTHLIKTRGQQVTLRCSPKSGHDTVSWYQQALGQGPQFIFQYYEEEERQRGNFPDRFSGHQFPNYSSELNVNALLLGDSALYLCASGDLAGGGLETQYFGPGTRLLVL.

V usage is TRBV6-5 and J usage is TRBJ1-2; 9 bases fit TRBD1. The CDR3 loop spans 14 amino acids. The V and J ends lost 5 bases and 7 bases, in that order; junction bases with no gene match: 8. Germline V gene data show CDR1 as MNHEY and CDR2 as SVGAGI. CDR3 in amino acids: CASSPGQGRFGYTF. CDR3 sequence (DNA): TGTGCCAGCAGTCCGGGACAGGGAAGGTTTGGCTACACCTTC.

In DNA form, the CDR3 reads TGCAGTGCGGAAGGGATCCCTGAAGCTTTCTTT. Translation gives CSAEGIPEAFF. The chain employs TRBV20-1 and TRBJ1-1; unclear D gene. Germline V lookup: CDR1 DFQATT, CDR2 SNEGSKA (reference sequence). The CDR3 runs to 11 residues. V lost 6 bases and J 6 bases, leaving 11 bases between the germline ends.

The J gene is TRBJ1-1, the V gene TRBV19; TRBD1 matches at 8 bases. Per the germline V gene, CDR1 is LNHDA and CDR2 is SQIVND (reference sequence). This CDR3 is built from 15 residues. The V gene end was trimmed by 3 bases and the J gene end by 3 bases; junction bases not matched to a gene: 6. The DNA for the CDR3 is TGTGCCAGTAGTATTGACAGGGGAGGGGACACTGAAGCTTTCTTT. Translation gives CASSIDRGGDTEAFF.

The chain uses TRBV19 and TRBJ2-1; 7 bases agree with TRBD1. The CDR3 length is 15 residues. Germline trimming cut 7 bases from V and 1 base from J; bases unmatched to any gene: 7. Germline lookup yields CDR1 LNHDA and CDR2 SQIVND (reference sequence). CDR3 residues: CASIPATGSYNEQFF. The CDR3 region has the DNA TGTGCCAGTATCCCGGCGACAGGGTCCTACAATGAGCAGTTCTTC.

J is TRBJ2-4 and V is TRBV3-1 (or the pseudogene TRBV3-2); TRBD1 aligns across 7 bases. CDR1 is LGHDT, CDR2 YNNKEL, per germline (reference sequence). V shed 6 bases, J shed 9 bases, and the junction held 11 bases outside the gene matches. The CDR3 has 14 amino acids. In DNA, the CDR3 is TGTGCCAGCAGTCAAAGGACAGGTGTAAGCATTCAGTACTTC. Translation gives CASSQRTGVSIQYF.

This clone appeared a single time. The V gene is TRBV18, the J gene TRBJ1-2; 10 nucleotides align to TRBD1. Trimming removed 1 base from V and 9 bases from J; junction bases left unmatched: 2. The CDR3 runs 13 residues. CDR1 KGHSH and CDR2 LQKENI come from the germline V gene. CDR3 sequence: CASSPLGQGSYTF. The CDR3 DNA reads TGTGCCAGCTCACCACTGGGACAGGGGAGCTACACCTTC.

The genes are TRBV30 and TRBJ1-4; D gene ambiguous. The V end lost 0 bases, the J end lost 5 bases, and 7 bases lay between the germline ends. CDR3 length: 13 residues. Per the germline V gene, CDR1 is GTSNPN and CDR2 is SVGIG (reference sequence). The CDR3 spells CAWSVQSNEKLFF. The CDR3 coding sequence is TGTGCCTGGAGTGTCCAGTCCAATGAAAAACTGTTTTTT.

This clone came up a few times. This chain connects TRBV4-2 to TRBJ2-2, with D hard to call. The germline V gene encodes CDR1 LGHNA and CDR2 YNFKEQ. V was clipped by 0 bases and J by 4 bases, with 6 bases between them. The CDR3 covers 14 residues. CDR3 coding DNA: TGTGCCAGCAGCCAAGATAGGCGCACCGGGGAGCTGTTTTTT. It encodes CASSQDRRTGELFF.

This chain uses TRBV5-1 with TRBJ1-3; 7 bases are shared with TRBD1. The trim removed 4 bases at V and 4 bases at J, leaving 8 bases unmatched. This CDR3 is built from 15 residues. In germline, CDR1 is SGHRS, CDR2 YFSETQ. The CDR3 bases are TGCGCCAGCAGCGCTGCCGGGACAGAAGGAAACACCATATATTTT. Translation: CASSAAGTEGNTIYF.

The chain uses TRBV5-1 and TRBJ1-1, with D perhaps TRBD1 (5 bases). Per germline, CDR1 SGHRS and CDR2 YFSETQ. V gave up 2 bases and J gave up 2 bases, with 7 bases separating them. The CDR3 totals 13 residues. CDR3 in DNA: TGCGCCAGCAGCTTTGACAGTAACACTGAAGCTTTCTTT. It is translated as CASSFDSNTEAFF.

The rearrangement joins TRBV5-4 to TRBJ1-6; D gene unclear. Looked up from germline, CDR1 is SGHNT and CDR2 is YYREEE (reference sequence). Trimming removed 0 bases at V and 10 bases at J, with 14 bases between. The CDR3 sequence is 15 residues long. The CDR3 region is CASSLVGAEGSPLHF. CDR3 nucleotides: TGTGCCAGCAGCTTGGTTGGCGCCGAGGGATCACCCCTCCACTTT.

J is TRBJ1-5 and V is TRBV2; D is unresolved. The V gene lost 6 bases and the J gene lost 1 base, with 10 bases spanning the gap. Germline V CDR1 and CDR2: SNHLY, FYNNEI. The CDR3 sequence is 14 residues long. The CDR3 spells CASSLYGSNQPQHF. The CDR3 DNA sequence: TGTGCCAGCAGCCTGTATGGAAGCAATCAGCCCCAGCATTTT. Using reference TRBV2 and TRBJ1-5 for the parts outside the CDR3, the full variable domain is EPEVTQTPSHQVTQMGQEVILRCVPISNHLYFYWYRQILGQKVEFLVSFYNNEISEKSEIFDDQFSVERPDGSNFTLKIRSTKLEDSAMYFCASSLYGSNQPQHFGDGTRLSIL.

This clone was recorded a few times. The chain has TRBV18 and TRBJ2-2; a weak D match, TRBD1 (6 bases). Germline CDR1 and CDR2: KGHSH and LQKENI. The CDR3 is 14 amino acids. Trimming shortened V by 6 bases and J by 5 bases, and 13 bases separated the two germline ends. The DNA for the CDR3 is TGTGCCAGCTCCGTACAGGGTAGGACCGGGGAGCTGTTTTTT. Its translation is CASSVQGRTGELFF.